One sample yielded the 7 T cell receptor beta chains listed below, sequenced in a study of cytomegalovirus exposure and HLA in healthy donors. Produced via immunoSEQ multiplex PCR; TCRdb's table is partial and in-frame only. The sample includes around 400,000 clones, 86% of them seen just once. The sample comprised PBMCs. The origin of the receptors is a woman between 18 and 29 years old in good health and CMV-seronegative.

This chain connects TRBV28 to TRBJ2-7, with 12 bases that match TRBD1. CDR1 is MDHEN, CDR2 SYDVKM, per germline. The V segment lost 8 bases and the J segment 7 bases; nucleotides outside the gene matches: 6. This CDR3 comprises 13 residues. The CDR3 region has the DNA TGTGCCAGCCGGGACAGGGGGCCGCGGGAGCAGTACTTC. Translated: CASRDRGPREQYF.

This chain uses TRBV6-1 with TRBJ1-5; no clear D. Between the trimmed V and J ends, which lost 1 base and 0 bases, there was a span of 10 bases. From germline, CDR1 is MNHNS and CDR2 SASEGT. This CDR3 region has 16 residues. CDR3 amino acids: CASSEVRLNSNQPQHF. CDR3 nucleotide sequence: TGTGCCAGCAGTGAAGTCAGGCTAAATAGCAATCAGCCCCAGCATTTT.

V and J are TRBV7-9 and TRBJ1-2; D perhaps matches TRBD1 (5 bases). CDR3 length equals 15 residues. V was shortened by 1 base and J by 1 base, with 10 bases between the two germline ends. Germline assignment: CDR1 SEHNR and CDR2 FQNEAQ (reference sequence). This CDR3 reads CASSLGGNLNYGYTF. The CDR3 coding sequence is TGTGCCAGCAGCTTAGGGGGCAATCTTAACTATGGCTACACCTTC.

The chain joins TRBV4-1 to TRBJ2-3; 7 nucleotides align to TRBD1. The V segment lost 3 bases and the J segment 2 bases; nucleotides outside the gene matches: 11. The CDR3 runs 17 residues. Germline CDR1 reads MGHRA; CDR2 reads YSYEKL. CDR3 protein: CASSQRTLTGVTDTQYF. CDR3 nucleotides: TGCGCCAGCAGCCAGAGGACCTTAACAGGGGTCACAGATACGCAGTATTTT.

This rearrangement joins TRBV11-2 to TRBJ2-1; the D gene is possibly TRBD1 (6 bases). V shed 1 base and J shed 4 bases, with 11 bases lying between them. CDR1 SGHAT and CDR2 FQNNGV come from the germline V gene. The CDR3 spans 15 residues. The CDR3 bases are TGTGCCAGCAGCTTAGGCCCGGACAGTTACAATGAGCAGTTCTTC. Amino acid sequence: CASSLGPDSYNEQFF.

The chain's CDR3 is CASSVTGTGNFYEQYF. The CDR3 bases are TGTGCCAGCAGCGTAACCGGGACAGGGAACTTCTACGAGCAGTACTTC. The rearrangement links TRBV5-6 to TRBJ2-7; 9 nucleotides line up with TRBD1. After removal of 4 bases from V and 3 bases from J, the junction contained 11 bases not matched to a gene. Germline V CDR1 and CDR2: SGHDT, YYEEEE. The CDR3 consists of 16 residues.

The rearrangement links TRBV18 to TRBJ2-7; a possible D gene is TRBD1 (7 bases). Germline CDR1 KGHSH, CDR2 LQKENI. Trimming left V 5 bases short and J 2 bases short, with 13 bases between. The CDR3 runs 14 residues. The CDR3 nucleotides read TGTGCCAGCTCATCCAGGGGGGATACCTACGAGCAGTACTTC. It encodes CASSSRGDTYEQYF.